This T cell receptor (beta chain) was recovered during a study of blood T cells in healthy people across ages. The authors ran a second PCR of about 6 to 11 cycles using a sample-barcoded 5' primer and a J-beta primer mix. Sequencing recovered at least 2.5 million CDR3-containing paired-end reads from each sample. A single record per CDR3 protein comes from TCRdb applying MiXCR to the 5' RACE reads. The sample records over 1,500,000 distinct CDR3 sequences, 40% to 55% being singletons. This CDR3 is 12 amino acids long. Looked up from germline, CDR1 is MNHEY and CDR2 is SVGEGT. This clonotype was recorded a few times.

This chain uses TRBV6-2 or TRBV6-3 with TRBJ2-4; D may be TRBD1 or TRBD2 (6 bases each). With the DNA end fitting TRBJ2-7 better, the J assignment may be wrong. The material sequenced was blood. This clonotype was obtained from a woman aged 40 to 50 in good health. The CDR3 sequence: CASGLQGGEQYF. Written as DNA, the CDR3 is TGTGCCAGCGGCTTACAGGGAGGCGAGCAGTACTTC.